The present TCR beta chain was sequenced within a study of blood T cell repertoires in COVID-19. The overall study: Samples representing acute and convalescent COVID-19 were sourced from the United States, Italy and Spain. In each case, the material was cDNA or gDNA derived from T cells, B-cell-depleted T cells, or PBMCs.

In the source study's methods: Amplification of reference gene primers provided the estimated nucleated cell counts. Using immunoSEQ multiplex PCR, the repertoire was profiled, and TCRdb retains in-frame clones only, with some absent. That table supplies the V and J calls and clone size; D and trimming were determined from the DNA. In the table there are some 250,000 clones, approximately 91% of which are singletons. Germline CDR1 is SGDLS and CDR2 is YYNGEE. V was clipped by 7 bases and J by 3 bases; unmatched bases: 6. This CDR3 is 15 amino acids long. The V call is TRBV9, the J call TRBJ2-1, with 11 bases that match TRBD2. This sequence originates from a woman aged 25 to 39 with acute or convalescent COVID-19. The specimen was peripheral blood. CDR3 nucleotide sequence: TGTGCCAGCGAACCCGGGACTAGCGGCTACAATGAGCAGTTCTTC. Amino acid sequence: CASEPGTSGYNEQFF.